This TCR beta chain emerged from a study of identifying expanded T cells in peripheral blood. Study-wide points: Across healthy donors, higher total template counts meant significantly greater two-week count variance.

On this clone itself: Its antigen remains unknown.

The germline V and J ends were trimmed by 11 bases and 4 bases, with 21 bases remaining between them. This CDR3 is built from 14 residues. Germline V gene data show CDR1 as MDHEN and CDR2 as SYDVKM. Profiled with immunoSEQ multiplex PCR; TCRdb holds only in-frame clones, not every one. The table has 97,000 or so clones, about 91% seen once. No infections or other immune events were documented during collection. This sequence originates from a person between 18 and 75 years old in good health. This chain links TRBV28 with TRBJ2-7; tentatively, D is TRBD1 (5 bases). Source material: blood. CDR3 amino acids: CAAWGHDSVYEQYF. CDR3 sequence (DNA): TGTGCCGCATGGGGTCACGACAGTGTTTACGAGCAGTACTTC.